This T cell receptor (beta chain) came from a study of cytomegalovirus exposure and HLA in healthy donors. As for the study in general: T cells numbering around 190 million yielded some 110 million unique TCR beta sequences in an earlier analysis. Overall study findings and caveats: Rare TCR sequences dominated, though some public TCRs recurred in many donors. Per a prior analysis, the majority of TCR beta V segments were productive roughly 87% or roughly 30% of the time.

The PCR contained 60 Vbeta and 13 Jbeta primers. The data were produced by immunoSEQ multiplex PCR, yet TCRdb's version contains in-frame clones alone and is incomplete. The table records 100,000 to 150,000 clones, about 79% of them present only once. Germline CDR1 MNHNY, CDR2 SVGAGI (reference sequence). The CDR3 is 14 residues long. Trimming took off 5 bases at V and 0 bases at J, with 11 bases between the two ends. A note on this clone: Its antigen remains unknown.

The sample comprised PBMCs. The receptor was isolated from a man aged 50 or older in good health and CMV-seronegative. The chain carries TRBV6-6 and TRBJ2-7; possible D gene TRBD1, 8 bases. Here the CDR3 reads CASSHRGGSYEQYF. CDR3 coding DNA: TGTGCCAGCAGTCACAGGGGGGGCTCCTACGAGCAGTACTTC.